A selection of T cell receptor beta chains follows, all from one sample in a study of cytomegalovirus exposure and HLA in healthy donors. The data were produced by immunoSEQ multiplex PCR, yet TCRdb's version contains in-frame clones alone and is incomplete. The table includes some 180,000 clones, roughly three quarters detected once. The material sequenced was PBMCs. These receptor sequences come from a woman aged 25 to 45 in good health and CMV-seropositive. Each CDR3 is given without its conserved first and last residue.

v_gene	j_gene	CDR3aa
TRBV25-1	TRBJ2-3	ASNSPGGTVTDTQY
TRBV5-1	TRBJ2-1	ASRNTGTLPGEQF
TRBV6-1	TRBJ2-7	ASSVVDRGYEQY
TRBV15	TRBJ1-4	ATSRDQTGFGPTGEKLF
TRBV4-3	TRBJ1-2	ASSQDQVGYT
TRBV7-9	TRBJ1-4	ASSLLEGGGYEKLF
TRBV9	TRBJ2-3	ASSSAAGFQITDTQY
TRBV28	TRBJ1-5	ASGEQGLMLQH
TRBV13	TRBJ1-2	ASSLGQGIGYT
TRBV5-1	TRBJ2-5	ASSLVAGGGETQY
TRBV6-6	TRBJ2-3	ASSQLAGETKRY
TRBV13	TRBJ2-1	ASSSSRLDRPITSGVHNEQF
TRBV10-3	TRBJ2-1	AISELGQGKSSYNEQF
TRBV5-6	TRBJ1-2	ASSLQLTGTPYGYT
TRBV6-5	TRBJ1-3	ASSYGGPGNTIY
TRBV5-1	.	ASSEGRGGSYEQY
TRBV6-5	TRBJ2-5	ASSYSDGDSKETQY
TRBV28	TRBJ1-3	ASSFLSGHNAIY
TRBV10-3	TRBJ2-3	AISRGDRRTDTQY
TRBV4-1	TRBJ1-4	ASSQDPTGLWEKLF
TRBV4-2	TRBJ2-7	ASSQDAAGTSGRIGYEQY
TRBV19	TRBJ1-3	ASIKNGIQVSGNTIY
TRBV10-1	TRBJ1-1	ASKASRDTEAF
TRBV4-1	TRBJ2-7	ASSQAGGRDEQY
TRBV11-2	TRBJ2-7	ASSLGTSGGPSYEQY
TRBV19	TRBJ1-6	ASSISFNSPLH
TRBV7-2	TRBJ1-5	ASSLSIDQPQH
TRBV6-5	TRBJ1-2	ASSYSYGDACT
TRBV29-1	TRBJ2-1	SVEDFYNEQF
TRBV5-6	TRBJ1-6	ASSSGYNNSPLH
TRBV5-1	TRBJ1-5	ASSLGQNQPQH
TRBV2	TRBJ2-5	ASSEGGGGETQY
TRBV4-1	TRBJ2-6	ASSPPGQGFPLSGANVLT
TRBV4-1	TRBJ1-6	ASSQDLAAGALH
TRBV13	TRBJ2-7	ASSLLSAGNDEQY
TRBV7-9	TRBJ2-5	ASSLAAEAQY
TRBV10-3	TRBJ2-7	AISEQGLVGEQY